One and the same sample provided the 20 T cell receptor beta chains below, sequenced in a study of glioma-infiltrating T cells. Using RNA template, CDR3s of TCR alpha and beta were amplified with iRepertoire arm-PCR. MiXCR, applied by TCRdb to the multiplex PCR reads, yields one record per CDR3 protein. The table has 300,000 to 450,000 distinct CDR3 sequences, about two fifths seen once. Sample: glioma tissue, nonneoplastic brain tissue, or PBMCs (not recorded which). Receptor source: a human donor with low-grade glioma or glioblastoma, undergoing nonglioma brain surgery, or in good health (not recorded which).

This chain joins TRBV28 and TRBJ1-1, with D perhaps matching TRBD1 (5 bases). V was trimmed by 3 bases and J by 4 bases, leaving 18 bases between them. The CDR3 consists of 16 residues. Germline V gene lookup returns CDR1 MDHEN and CDR2 SYDVKM. The CDR3 reads CASSFRGGEVSTEAFF. The DNA of the CDR3 is TGTGCCAGCAGTTTCCGGGGAGGGGAGGTTAGCACTGAAGCTTTCTTT.

The chain links TRBV20-1 to TRBJ1-2; 8 nucleotides align to TRBD1. CDR1 and CDR2 (germline): DFQATT, SNEGSKA (reference sequence). This CDR3 contains 15 residues. Trimming at V came to 1 base and at J to 3 bases, leaving 7 bases not matched to a gene. CDR3 nucleotides: TGCAGTGCTAGAGCAATCGCGGACAGGGACTATGGCTACACCTTC. Translated, it gives CSARAIADRDYGYTF.

CDR3 DNA sequence: TGTGCCAGTAGTATGTACCGGGACGAGGGGGCTTATGGCTACACCTTC. This translates into CASSMYRDEGAYGYTF. V is TRBV19 and J is TRBJ1-2; TRBD1 aligns across 7 bases. Germline-derived CDR1 and CDR2 are LNHDA and SQIVND (reference sequence). Trimming removed 3 bases from V and 5 bases from J; junction bases left unmatched: 12. CDR3 length: 16 residues.

On this clonotype: This may be a read error: a much more frequent sequence differs by one nucleotide. This rearrangement joins TRBV28 to TRBJ1-1; D remains ambiguous. Trimming took off 5 bases at V and 8 bases at J, with 12 bases between the two ends. The CDR3 is made up of 12 amino acids. Germline V lookup: CDR1 MDHEN, CDR2 SYDVKM. The CDR3 sequence is CASSVSETEAFF. Written as DNA, the CDR3 is TGTGCCAGCAGTGTGTCAGAGACAGAAGCTTTCTTT.

In its sample, this clonotype was seen many times. The chain carries TRBV7-9 and TRBJ2-3, with 11 bases that match TRBD2. The CDR3 has 16 amino acids. V trimming: 5 bases; J trimming: 2 bases; junction bases outside the gene matches: 6. Germline V CDR1 and CDR2: SEHNR, FQNEAQ (reference sequence). The CDR3 coding sequence is TGTGCCAGCAGCCCCGGGACTAGCGGACCCACAGATACGCAGTATTTT. It specifies CASSPGTSGPTDTQYF.

There are many counts of this clonotype. The chain links TRBV27 to TRBJ2-1; TRBD2 matches 7 bases. Germline values: CDR1 MNHEY, CDR2 SMNVEV (reference sequence). The CDR3 runs 14 residues. The trim removed 3 bases at V and 5 bases at J, leaving 4 bases unmatched. The chain's CDR3 is CASSLLADDNEQFF. The CDR3 DNA reads TGTGCCAGCAGTTTGCTAGCGGATGACAATGAGCAGTTCTTC.

This sequence joins TRBV12-3 or TRBV12-4 and TRBJ2-5; TRBD2 aligns across 8 bases. Trimming took 2 bases from V and 2 from J; bases not matched to a gene: 10. CDR3 length equals 17 residues. In DNA, the CDR3 is TGTGCCAGCAGTTTAAGAATAGCGGGAATACTTCAAGAGACCCAGTACTTC. Amino acids: CASSLRIAGILQETQYF.

Comments on this clonotype: As the CDR3 is not closed by the conserved phenylalanine or tryptophan, this likely results from a read error. The chain joins TRBV6-2 or TRBV6-3 to TRBJ1-4, with 9 positions matching TRBD1. The CDR3 runs 14 residues. The V gene's germline CDR1 is MNHEY and CDR2 SVGEGT. J gave up 8 bases and V 6 bases, and 7 bases lay outside the gene matches. CDR3 region: CASSPTGGREKLFL. The CDR3 coding sequence is TGTGCCAGCAGCCCGACAGGGGGAAGGGAAAAACTGTTTCTT.

With respect to this clonotype: This clone may be a read error of a much larger clone one base away. The chain combines TRBV20-1 with TRBJ1-2, with TRBD1 identical over 8 bases. The CDR3 is made up of 14 amino acids. CDR1 DFQATT and CDR2 SNEGSKA come from the germline V gene (reference sequence). Here the CDR3 DNA reads TGCAGTGCTAGGGGGACAGGCGAAAACTGTGGCTACACCTTC. Translated: CSARGTGENCGYTF.

The chain links TRBV7-2 to TRBJ2-3; possibly TRBD2 for D (6 bases). The V gene's germline CDR1 is SGHTA and CDR2 FQGNSA. V shed 3 bases and J shed 0 bases, with 13 bases lying between them. The CDR3 is made up of 16 amino acids. Here the CDR3 DNA reads TGTGCCAGCAGCTTGATATTAGCGGCTAGCACAGATACGCAGTATTTT. Translated, it gives CASSLILAASTDTQYF.

V is TRBV20-1 and J is TRBJ2-6; D gene uncertain. CDR3 size: 15 residues. From germline, CDR1 is DFQATT and CDR2 SNEGSKA (reference sequence). Trimming took 0 bases from V and 4 from J, leaving 10 bases between them. CDR3 nucleotide sequence: TGCAGTGCTAGAGATTTGCGCGGAGGGGCCAACGTCCTGACTTTC. Translating it yields CSARDLRGGANVLTF.

At least ten counts were recorded for this clonotype. The chain recombines TRBV20-1 with TRBJ1-5; D perhaps matches TRBD1 (6 bases). Germline CDR1 reads DFQATT; CDR2 reads SNEGSKA (reference sequence). The ends were cut back, 4 bases at V and 3 bases at J, with 10 bases in the middle. This CDR3 has 13 amino acids. The CDR3 here is CSATTGLNQPQHF. CDR3 in DNA: TGCAGTGCTACCACAGGGCTCAATCAGCCCCAGCATTTT.

This clonotype was counted ten times or more. The chain carries TRBV20-1 and TRBJ2-1; 10 positions agree with TRBD2. V trimming: 8 bases; J trimming: 5 bases; junction bases outside the gene matches: 15. Looked up from germline, CDR1 is DFQATT and CDR2 is SNEGSKA (reference sequence). The CDR3 is 16 residues long. CDR3 amino acids: CSPATASGSVHNEQFF. DNA for the CDR3: TGCAGTCCTGCTACCGCTAGCGGGAGTGTCCACAATGAGCAGTTCTTC.

Details on this clonotype: Being one base from a much bigger clone, this may be a read error. This rearrangement joins TRBV6-1 to TRBJ2-1; tentatively, D is TRBD1 (7 bases). Germline loops: CDR1 MNHNS, CDR2 SASEGT. V shed 6 bases and J shed 2 bases, with 17 bases lying between them. The CDR3 totals 16 residues. CDR3 DNA: TGTGCCAGCAGACGCGGGACAGAGGACCCCTACAATGAGCAGTTCTTC. Translating gives CASRRGTEDPYNEQFF.

Ten or more counts support this clonotype. J is TRBJ2-7 and V is TRBV20-1; D not certain. Germline V lookup: CDR1 DFQATT, CDR2 SNEGSKA (reference sequence). Trimming took 6 bases from V and 3 from J, leaving 6 bases between them. The CDR3 runs to 10 residues. CDR3 nucleotides: TGCAGTGCCAACAACTACGAGCAGTACTTC. It translates to CSANNYEQYF.

This clonotype was recorded many times. This rearrangement joins TRBV27 to TRBJ2-2; a possible D gene is TRBD2 (5 bases). The CDR3 covers 14 residues. CDR1 and CDR2 (germline): MNHEY, SMNVEV (reference sequence). Trimming took off 2 bases at V and 6 bases at J, with 10 bases between the two ends. The CDR3 spells CASSLVGVPGELFF. The CDR3 DNA sequence: TGTGCCAGCAGTTTAGTGGGAGTACCCGGGGAGCTGTTTTTT.

This clonotype was seen repeatedly, ten times or more. The chain joins TRBV27 to TRBJ1-5; possibly TRBD1 for D (5 bases). V was shortened by 2 bases and J by 7 bases, with 12 bases between the two germline ends. The germline gives CDR1 MNHEY, CDR2 SMNVEV (reference sequence). The CDR3 consists of 14 residues. CDR3 sequence: CASSLARVDQPQHF. The CDR3 bases are TGTGCCAGCAGTTTAGCCAGGGTGGACCAGCCCCAGCATTTT.

The rearrangement joins TRBV20-1 to TRBJ2-5, with 11 bases that match TRBD2. Germline loops: CDR1 DFQATT, CDR2 SNEGSKA (reference sequence). Losses at the gene ends were 5 bases for V and 1 base for J; bases not matched to a gene: 6. This CDR3 contains 15 residues. The CDR3 loop is CSASQTSGVQETQYF. The CDR3 DNA follows: TGCAGTGCTTCCCAGACTAGCGGGGTCCAAGAGACCCAGTACTTC.

This clonotype was counted ten times or more. The chain combines TRBV28 with TRBJ1-6; a weak D match, TRBD1 (6 bases). The CDR3 totals 16 residues. Trimming pared 2 bases from V and 8 bases from J, leaving 16 bases between. Germline V gene lookup returns CDR1 MDHEN and CDR2 SYDVKM. Here the CDR3 DNA reads TGTGCCAGCAGTTTAGTTATAGGGGCAGGGGATTCACCCCTCCACTTT. Translation gives CASSLVIGAGDSPLHF.

The rearrangement joins TRBV3-1 to TRBJ1-3; 7 bases agree with TRBD1. The CDR3 covers 16 residues. J was trimmed by 2 bases and V by 0 bases; bases with no gene match: 4. Germline values: CDR1 LGHDT, CDR2 YNNKEL (reference sequence). The CDR3 loop reads CASSQDLTGAGNTIYF. Here the CDR3 DNA reads TGTGCCAGCAGCCAAGATTTAACAGGGGCTGGAAACACCATATATTTT. Full variable domain (remainder filled in from reference TRBV3-1 and TRBJ1-3): DTAVSQTPKYLVTQMGNDKSIKCEQNLGHDTMYWYKQDSKKFLKIMFSYNNKELIINETVPNRFSPKSPDKAHLNLHINSLELGDSAVYFCASSQDLTGAGNTIYFGEGSWLTVV.